These 3 T cell receptor beta chains share one sample of origin, sequenced in a study of CD8+CD57+ T cells in acquired aplastic anemia. TCR beta VDJ and CDR3 were profiled, and genomic DNA was the template. One entry per CDR3 protein, called by TCRdb with MiXCR from the reads. The sample lists 150,000 to 200,000 distinct CDR3 sequences, 55% to 70% occurring once. The sequenced sample consisted of sorted CD4+, CD8+, or CD8+CD57+ T cells (not recorded which) from PBMCs. The receptors shown here come from a human donor in good health.

The rearrangement joins TRBV29-1 to TRBJ1-5, with D uncertain. The V gene's germline CDR1 is SQVTM and CDR2 ANQGSEA. Trimming took off 3 bases at V and 9 bases at J, with 9 bases between the two ends. The CDR3 spans 11 residues. CDR3 DNA: TGCAGCGTTGATGCCCCGGGGCCCCAGCATTTT. As protein: CSVDAPGPQHF.

V gene TRBV2 combines with J gene TRBJ2-6, with D tentatively TRBD1 (5 bases). The CDR3 totals 17 residues. V lost 1 base, J lost 0 bases, and 10 bases lay in between. Germline-derived CDR1 and CDR2 are SNHLY and FYNNEI. CDR3 DNA sequence: TGTGCCAGCAGTGAAGGGATCAGGGTCTCTGGGGCCAACGTCCTGACTTTC. It encodes CASSEGIRVSGANVLTF.

The V and J genes are TRBV4-1 and TRBJ2-3; TRBD1 matches at 10 bases. The length of the CDR3 is 17 residues. Losses at the gene ends were 4 bases for V and 4 bases for J; bases not matched to a gene: 11. Looked up from germline, CDR1 is MGHRA and CDR2 is YSYEKL. As DNA, the CDR3 is TGCGCCAGCAGCCGCCTCGTTGACAGGGGGCGTCCAGATACGCAGTATTTT. It specifies CASSRLVDRGRPDTQYF.